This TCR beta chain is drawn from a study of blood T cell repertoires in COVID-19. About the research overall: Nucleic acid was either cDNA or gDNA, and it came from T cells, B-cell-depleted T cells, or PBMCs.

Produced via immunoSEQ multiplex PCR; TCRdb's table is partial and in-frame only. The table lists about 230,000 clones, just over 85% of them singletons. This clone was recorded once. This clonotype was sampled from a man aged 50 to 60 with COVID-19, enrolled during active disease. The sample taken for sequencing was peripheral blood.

The CDR3 loop is CASSLGHRASTDTQYF. The CDR3 DNA is TGCGCCAGCAGCTTGGGCCACAGAGCTAGCACAGATACGCAGTATTTT. V and J are TRBV5-1 and TRBJ2-3; no clear D gene. Deletions cut 0 bases from V and 0 bases from J, with 11 bases between. The CDR3 runs 16 residues. The germline gives CDR1 SGHRS, CDR2 YFSETQ.